What follows are 31 T cell receptor beta chains derived from one specimen sequenced in a study of T cells in Graves' hyperthyroidism and ophthalmopathy. From RNA transcripts, TCR beta CDR3 regions were amplified. The TCR CDR3 was amplified in a first-round RT-PCR using the HTBI primer set. One entry per CDR3 protein results from TCRdb running MiXCR on the multiplex PCR reads. The data hold about 720,000 distinct CDR3 sequences, with about 15% observed a single time. The sample taken for sequencing was blood. The origin of the receptors is a man aged 18 to 29 with Graves' hyperthyroidism.

This clonotype has a count of ten or more. The chain recombines TRBV28 with TRBJ1-4; D possibly corresponds to TRBD1 (6 bases). The CDR3 contains 15 residues. The germline V gene has CDR1 MDHEN and CDR2 SYDVKM. The germline V and J ends were trimmed by 5 bases and 5 bases, with 15 bases remaining between them. The CDR3 is CASSGRRGRNEKLFF. The CDR3 DNA follows: TGTGCCAGCAGTGGCCGCAGGGGACGAAATGAAAAACTGTTTTTT.

This clonotype was detected ten times or more. CDR3 sequence reads: CASSTGQGTSYNEQFF. In nucleotides, the CDR3 is TGTGCCAGCAGTACGGGACAGGGGACCTCCTACAATGAGCAGTTCTTC. This sequence joins TRBV7-3 and TRBJ2-1; 10 positions agree with TRBD1. Germline CDR1 SGHTA, CDR2 FQGTGA. The junction had 5 bases not matched to a gene; V was cut back by 6 bases and J by 0 bases. The CDR3 loop spans 16 amino acids.

The V gene is TRBV20-1, the J gene TRBJ2-1; 10 bases are shared with TRBD2. In germline, CDR1 is DFQATT, CDR2 SNEGSKA (reference sequence). With 4 bases clipped from V and 6 bases from J, the junction kept 9 bases outside the gene matches. The CDR3 totals 15 residues. CDR3 region: CSATRAGGGGNEQFF. The DNA of the CDR3 is TGCAGTGCTACCAGAGCGGGAGGGGGGGGCAATGAGCAGTTCTTC.

This clonotype was seen many times. The chain combines TRBV30 with TRBJ2-1; TRBD2 aligns across 9 bases. Trimming at V came to 1 base and at J to 8 bases, leaving 0 bases not matched to a gene. The CDR3 runs 12 residues. The germline gives CDR1 GTSNPN, CDR2 SVGIG (reference sequence). CDR3 nucleotides: TGTGCCTGGAGTGGGACTAGCGATGAGCAGTTCTTC. Protein: CAWSGTSDEQFF.

This clonotype was detected ten times or more. The chain uses TRBV3-1 and TRBJ2-7, with 7 bases fitting TRBD2. This CDR3 is built from 14 residues. V lost 4 bases to trimming and J lost 5 bases; unmatched junction nucleotides: 8. From germline, CDR1 is LGHDT and CDR2 YNNKEL (reference sequence). The CDR3 reads CASSPAPGGDEQYF. The CDR3 nucleotides read TGTGCCAGCAGCCCGGCCCCGGGAGGAGACGAGCAGTACTTC.

The genes are TRBV14 and TRBJ2-1, with 11 bases aligning to TRBD2. V gave up 0 bases and J gave up 4 bases; unmatched junction bases: 14. Germline V gene lookup returns CDR1 SGHDN and CDR2 FVKESK. The CDR3 sequence is 20 residues long. CDR3 sequence reads: CASSQDSASGRWSFYNEQFF. Written as DNA, the CDR3 is TGTGCCAGCAGCCAAGATTCGGCTAGCGGGAGGTGGTCTTTTTACAATGAGCAGTTCTTC.

This clonotype was seen only a few times. The chain employs TRBV29-1 and TRBJ2-2; 9 positions agree with TRBD1. Germline assignment: CDR1 SQVTM and CDR2 ANQGSEA. The CDR3 spans 14 residues. V trimming: 7 bases; J trimming: 4 bases; junction bases outside the gene matches: 7. The CDR3 protein is CSAATGGGTGELFF. The CDR3 coding sequence is TGCAGCGCGGCGACAGGGGGTGGCACCGGGGAGCTGTTTTTT.

This clonotype was counted a few times. The chain combines TRBV28 with TRBJ2-3; 8 nucleotides agree with TRBD1. V trimming: 3 bases; J trimming: 1 base; junction bases outside the gene matches: 3. CDR1 MDHEN and CDR2 SYDVKM come from the germline V gene. The CDR3 totals 15 residues. CDR3 sequence: CASSLEGQGTDTQYF. CDR3 bases: TGTGCCAGCAGTTTGGAGGGACAGGGCACAGATACGCAGTATTTT.

The table lists this clonotype with many counts. This chain connects TRBV20-1 to TRBJ2-1, with 8 bases identical to TRBD2. The V segment lost 5 bases and the J segment 2 bases; nucleotides outside the gene matches: 5. Germline loops: CDR1 DFQATT, CDR2 SNEGSKA (reference sequence). The CDR3 has 14 amino acids. CDR3 DNA sequence: TGCAGTGCTCCCCGACTAGCGACCTACAATGAGCAGTTCTTC. Translation gives CSAPRLATYNEQFF.

Here the CDR3 reads CASSLYPSTDSPLHF. CDR3 in DNA: TGTGCCAGCAGTTTATACCCCTCGACGGATTCACCCCTCCACTTT. This chain joins TRBV27 and TRBJ1-6; D unresolved. Between the trimmed V and J ends, which lost 1 base and 8 bases, there was a span of 12 bases. In germline, CDR1 is MNHEY, CDR2 SMNVEV (reference sequence). The CDR3 has 15 amino acids.

This clonotype was counted only a few times. The chain carries TRBV5-1 and TRBJ2-7; D remains unclear. Trimming left V 5 bases short and J 2 bases short, with 14 bases between. The CDR3 runs to 14 residues. Looked up from germline, CDR1 is SGHRS and CDR2 is YFSETQ. The CDR3 DNA reads TGCGCCAGCAGGTCTATGGGCCGAACCTACGAGCAGTACTTC. Protein: CASRSMGRTYEQYF.

The V gene is TRBV19, the J gene TRBJ2-1, with 11 bases fitting TRBD2. CDR3 size: 16 residues. CDR1 LNHDA and CDR2 SQIVND come from the germline V gene (reference sequence). The junction had 7 bases not matched to a gene; V was cut back by 7 bases and J by 2 bases. The CDR3 spells CASTYLAGGPYNEQFF. CDR3 sequence (DNA): TGTGCCAGTACTTACTTAGCGGGAGGGCCCTACAATGAGCAGTTCTTC. The full variable domain, rest sourced from reference TRBV19 and TRBJ2-1, is DGGITQSPKYLFRKEGQNVTLSCEQNLNHDAMYWYRQDPGQGLRLIYYSQIVNDFQKGDIAEGYSVSREKKESFPLTVTSAQKNPTAFYLCASTYLAGGPYNEQFFGPGTRLTVL.

This chain connects TRBV10-3 to TRBJ2-2; maybe TRBD1 (6 bases). Germline-derived CDR1 and CDR2 are ENHRY and SYGVKD. This CDR3 is built from 16 residues. V was shortened by 0 bases and J by 1 base, with 9 bases between the two germline ends. CDR3 sequence (DNA): TGTGCCATCAGTGAGTCTTTGGACAGGAACACCGGGGAGCTGTTTTTT. Translation gives CAISESLDRNTGELFF.

Many counts were recorded for this clonotype. The rearrangement uses TRBV28 and TRBJ2-3; 7 nucleotides match TRBD2. The junction had 2 bases not matched to a gene; V was cut back by 1 base and J by 4 bases. The CDR3 has 14 residues. Germline CDR1 is MDHEN and CDR2 is SYDVKM. Here the CDR3 DNA reads TGTGCCAGCAGTTTATTGCGGGAGTCAGATACGCAGTATTTT. It is translated as CASSLLRESDTQYF.

This clonotype was counted ten times or more. This chain links TRBV12-5 with TRBJ2-2; 8 bases match TRBD2. Germline CDR1 and CDR2: LGHNT and FRNRAP. This CDR3 is 15 amino acids long. J lost 2 bases, V lost 7 bases, and 6 bases had no gene match. CDR3 DNA: TGTGCTAGTGCCCCCGGGACTAGTAACACCGGGGAGCTGTTTTTT. Amino acids: CASAPGTSNTGELFF.

The sample holds many counts of this clonotype. The chain couples TRBV11-2 to TRBJ2-5; 7 bases are a match to TRBD2. The CDR3 totals 15 residues. Germline CDR1 is SGHAT and CDR2 is FQNNGV. Germline trimming cut 2 bases from V and 4 bases from J; bases unmatched to any gene: 7. The CDR3 loop is CASSLRLAMPETQYF. CDR3 nucleotide sequence: TGTGCCAGCAGCTTAAGACTAGCAATGCCAGAGACCCAGTACTTC.

This clonotype was picked up many times. V is TRBV28 and J is TRBJ1-1; D remains ambiguous. Trimming left V 7 bases short and J 9 bases short, with 9 bases between. CDR3 length: 10 residues. The V gene's germline CDR1 is MDHEN and CDR2 SYDVKM. The CDR3 loop is CASKGPQAFF. As DNA, the CDR3 is TGTGCCAGCAAGGGTCCCCAAGCTTTCTTT.

This chain uses TRBV18 with TRBJ1-5; no clear D gene. Trimming stripped 4 bases from V and 9 bases from J, with 22 bases between. Germline values: CDR1 KGHSH, CDR2 LQKENI. CDR3 size: 16 residues. CDR3 in DNA: TGTGCCAGCTCACAGCGGAGCCGATTACTCTTAGGGCCCCAGCATTTT. Its protein product is CASSQRSRLLLGPQHF.

J is TRBJ2-2 and V is TRBV28; TRBD1 aligns across 8 bases. There are 16 residues in the CDR3. The germline gives CDR1 MDHEN, CDR2 SYDVKM. With 4 bases clipped from V and 4 bases from J, the junction kept 8 bases outside the gene matches. CDR3 residues: CASSSRRGRGTGELFF. CDR3 coding DNA: TGTGCCAGCAGTTCTCGCAGGGGGCGAGGCACCGGGGAGCTGTTTTTT.

The chain links TRBV30 to TRBJ2-2; D gene ambiguous. This CDR3 has 12 amino acids. Trimming took 8 bases from V and 5 from J, leaving 12 bases between them. CDR1 and CDR2 (germline): GTSNPN, SVGIG (reference sequence). The CDR3 nucleotides read TGTGCCAGCATGCTGACGACCGGGGAGCTGTTTTTT. The encoded protein is CASMLTTGELFF.

This clonotype was seen many times. The chain carries TRBV28 and TRBJ1-2, with 8 bases fitting TRBD1. Germline CDR1 and CDR2: MDHEN and SYDVKM. The V segment lost 5 bases and the J segment 8 bases; nucleotides outside the gene matches: 7. This CDR3 contains 13 residues. For the CDR3, the DNA is TGTGCCAGCAGTGTTACAGGGGGAAACGGCTACACCTTC. Residues: CASSVTGGNGYTF.

The chain has TRBV18 and TRBJ1-1, with TRBD1 identical over 7 bases. Germline V gene data show CDR1 as KGHSH and CDR2 as LQKENI. The V gene end was trimmed by 6 bases and the J gene end by 4 bases; junction bases not matched to a gene: 8. There are 14 residues in the CDR3. The CDR3, as DNA: TGTGCCAGCTCCGACCGACAGGGTGTCACTGAAGCTTTCTTT. Amino acids: CASSDRQGVTEAFF.

The table lists this clonotype with many counts. V gene TRBV12-3 or TRBV12-4 combines with J gene TRBJ2-7, with TRBD2 matching over 11 bases. The CDR3 spans 16 residues. V gave up 1 base and J gave up 4 bases; unmatched junction bases: 6. This CDR3 reads CASSLGSGRGFYEQYF. CDR3 in DNA: TGTGCCAGCAGTTTAGGTAGCGGGAGGGGGTTTTACGAGCAGTACTTC.

This clonotype was recorded many times. The chain combines TRBV24-1 with TRBJ2-1; TRBD2 aligns across 11 bases. The V segment lost 7 bases and the J segment 3 bases; nucleotides outside the gene matches: 7. Germline loops: CDR1 KGHDR, CDR2 SFDVKD. The CDR3 length is 16 residues. This chain's CDR3 is CATSPTSGSDYNEQFF. The CDR3 DNA is TGTGCCACCAGCCCAACTAGCGGGAGCGACTACAATGAGCAGTTCTTC.

This clonotype was seen repeatedly, ten times or more. The gene calls are TRBV20-1 and TRBJ2-7; a weak D match, TRBD2 (5 bases). This CDR3 spans 15 amino acids. Looked up from germline, CDR1 is DFQATT and CDR2 is SNEGSKA (reference sequence). Trimming left V 0 bases short and J 0 bases short, with 12 bases between. The CDR3 DNA reads as TGCAGTGCTAGAGAGGGCGGGTGGAGCTCCTACGAGCAGTACTTC. This encodes CSAREGGWSSYEQYF.

This clonotype showed up just a few times. The rearrangement uses TRBV11-1 and TRBJ2-2; 7 nucleotides align to TRBD1. Germline trimming cut 3 bases from V and 7 bases from J; bases unmatched to any gene: 8. The germline V gene has CDR1 SGHAT and CDR2 FQDESV (reference sequence). The CDR3 runs to 15 residues. CDR3 amino acids: CASSFARGRIGELFF. The CDR3 DNA reads as TGTGCCAGCAGCTTTGCGAGGGGGCGCATCGGGGAGCTGTTTTTT.

This sequence joins TRBV11-1 and TRBJ2-7, with D hard to call. The V gene lost 5 bases and the J gene lost 0 bases, with 11 bases spanning the gap. This CDR3 spans 14 amino acids. The germline V gene encodes CDR1 SGHAT and CDR2 FQDESV (reference sequence). The CDR3 loop reads CASSPFPGSYEQYF. In DNA, the CDR3 is TGTGCCAGCAGCCCGTTCCCCGGCTCCTACGAGCAGTACTTC.

This clonotype was detected many times. The rearrangement links TRBV6-1 to TRBJ1-2, with TRBD1 matching 8 bases. V gave up 5 bases and J gave up 2 bases; unmatched junction bases: 4. CDR1 MNHNS and CDR2 SASEGT come from the germline V gene. The CDR3 runs to 14 residues. The CDR3 loop is CASSRTGWNYGYTF. The CDR3 nucleotides read TGTGCCAGCAGTCGGACAGGGTGGAACTATGGCTACACCTTC.

This clonotype was observed at least ten times. The CDR3 loop reads CASSPPGSSGETQYF. The CDR3 DNA reads TGTGCCAGCTCACCACCCGGGAGCTCGGGAGAGACCCAGTACTTC. The rearrangement uses TRBV18 and TRBJ2-5; weak D call: TRBD2 (6 bases). Germline V gene data show CDR1 as KGHSH and CDR2 as LQKENI. The V end was cut by 0 bases, the J end by 4 bases, with 12 bases between. This CDR3 region has 15 residues.

This clonotype was detected only a few times. The genes are TRBV2 and TRBJ2-7; D not resolved. CDR3 length: 15 amino acids. V shed 2 bases and J shed 2 bases, with 13 bases lying between them. Germline values: CDR1 SNHLY, CDR2 FYNNEI. In DNA form, the CDR3 reads TGTGCCAGCAGTGAAATACGTAGTGGCGCCTACGAGCAGTACTTC. It specifies CASSEIRSGAYEQYF.

This clonotype has ten or more counts. The chain has TRBV18 and TRBJ2-7; D assignment may be TRBD1 or TRBD2 (5 bases each). The germline V gene encodes CDR1 KGHSH and CDR2 LQKENI. The V and J ends lost 0 bases and 2 bases respectively, with 8 bases between them. This CDR3 is built from 14 residues. Written as DNA, the CDR3 is TGTGCCAGCTCACCACCGGGGGTGACCTACGAGCAGTACTTC. Its protein product is CASSPPGVTYEQYF.